This is a list of T cell receptor beta chains from one sample in a study of CD8 T cells in Susac syndrome. Each CDR3 protein gets one entry after TCRdb re-called the immunoSEQ multiplex PCR reads with MiXCR. The sample includes a few hundred thousand distinct CDR3 sequences, approximately 89% of them seen just once. Sequencing was done on a sample of CD8+ T cells from PBMCs. The receptors shown here come from a human donor with multiple sclerosis. The CDR3 runs from the conserved cysteine through the conserved F or W. Fields, in order: J gene, V gene, CDR3 protein.

j_call: TRBJ2-1; v_call: TRBV5-6; cdr3_aa: CASSTPEEALNYNEQFF
j_call: TRBJ2-7; v_call: TRBV5-1; cdr3_aa: CASRWESSYEQYF
j_call: TRBJ1-1; v_call: TRBV5-6; cdr3_aa: CASSLTVTEAFF
j_call: TRBJ2-2; v_call: TRBV28; cdr3_aa: CASSSLVSNTGELFF
j_call: TRBJ1-2; v_call: TRBV2; cdr3_aa: CASRADGNYGYTF
j_call: TRBJ2-3; v_call: TRBV19; cdr3_aa: CASNAQTASGLPTTPETDTQYF
j_call: TRBJ2-7; v_call: TRBV5-4; cdr3_aa: CASSLVSGTEQYF
j_call: TRBJ2-1; v_call: TRBV12-3/TRBV12-4; cdr3_aa: CATTSGEVGEQFF
j_call: TRBJ2-7; v_call: TRBV7-6; cdr3_aa: CASSSGTGHYEQYF
j_call: TRBJ2-7; v_call: TRBV6-2/TRBV6-3; cdr3_aa: CASKTSGYYEQYF
j_call: TRBJ2-7; v_call: TRBV20-1; cdr3_aa: CSARDLQREVHEQYF
j_call: TRBJ2-1; v_call: TRBV20-1; cdr3_aa: CSARDFARALYNEQFF
j_call: TRBJ2-1; v_call: TRBV30; cdr3_aa: CAWNGGSGGGEQFF
j_call: TRBJ1-1; v_call: TRBV19; cdr3_aa: CASNPFAHVPGTEAFF
j_call: TRBJ1-3; v_call: TRBV5-4; cdr3_aa: CASSLGSAGNTIYF
j_call: TRBJ2-1; v_call: TRBV28; cdr3_aa: CASSRGPTPEDEQFF
j_call: TRBJ2-1; v_call: TRBV4-1; cdr3_aa: CASSLSGQGAYNEQFF
j_call: TRBJ2-7; v_call: TRBV2; cdr3_aa: CASSPPVTKTEQYF
j_call: TRBJ2-7; v_call: TRBV19; cdr3_aa: CASSIVQQGSYEQYF
j_call: TRBJ2-3; v_call: TRBV19; cdr3_aa: CASSPDGSLTDTQYF
j_call: TRBJ1-1; v_call: TRBV19; cdr3_aa: CASISGAEAFF
j_call: TRBJ2-5; v_call: TRBV18; cdr3_aa: CASSPPRFQETQYF
j_call: TRBJ2-3; v_call: TRBV20-1; cdr3_aa: CSARDPGTSGGHTSTDTQYF
j_call: TRBJ1-2; v_call: TRBV15; cdr3_aa: CATSSHPRRGRGDGYTF
j_call: TRBJ1-4; v_call: TRBV7-9; cdr3_aa: CASSLVQGAYEKLFF
j_call: TRBJ2-7; v_call: TRBV5-1; cdr3_aa: CASSFVSGGGEQYF
j_call: TRBJ2-6; v_call: TRBV29-1; cdr3_aa: CSVVTGSSPSGANVLTF
j_call: TRBJ1-2; v_call: TRBV19; cdr3_aa: CASGGLNYGYTF
j_call: TRBJ1-2; v_call: TRBV4-1; cdr3_aa: CASSQVTGGGYGYTF
j_call: TRBJ1-5; v_call: TRBV21-1; cdr3_aa: CASSINGTPEPNQPQHF
j_call: TRBJ2-3; v_call: TRBV10-3; cdr3_aa: CAISVKAGSFTDTQYF
j_call: TRBJ1-3; v_call: TRBV18; cdr3_aa: CASSPPGGVEAGNTIYF
j_call: TRBJ2-7; v_call: TRBV28; cdr3_aa: CASSFRGIAFYEQYF
j_call: TRBJ2-2; v_call: TRBV9; cdr3_aa: CASSVGGQGAGTGELFF
j_call: TRBJ2-7; v_call: TRBV7-8; cdr3_aa: CASSHLYEQYF
j_call: TRBJ1-2; v_call: TRBV30; cdr3_aa: CAWSESSRDGYTF
j_call: TRBJ2-4; v_call: TRBV7-9; cdr3_aa: CASSLGAGENIQYF
j_call: TRBJ2-1; v_call: TRBV27; cdr3_aa: CASSLRGGSYNEQFF
j_call: TRBJ2-1; v_call: TRBV7-8; cdr3_aa: CASSLLSGDGEQFF
j_call: TRBJ2-7; v_call: TRBV9; cdr3_aa: CASSARVGGPSYEQYF
j_call: TRBJ2-7; v_call: TRBV29-1; cdr3_aa: CSVVHFPGQGLSLEQYF
j_call: TRBJ2-2; v_call: TRBV20-1; cdr3_aa: CSAESDRVSTGELFF
j_call: TRBJ1-5; v_call: TRBV11-2; cdr3_aa: CASSQSGGGQPQHF
j_call: TRBJ2-1; v_call: TRBV5-1; cdr3_aa: CASSFLQGAEDEQFF
j_call: TRBJ2-5; v_call: TRBV20-1; cdr3_aa: CSATPPHRGLQETQYF